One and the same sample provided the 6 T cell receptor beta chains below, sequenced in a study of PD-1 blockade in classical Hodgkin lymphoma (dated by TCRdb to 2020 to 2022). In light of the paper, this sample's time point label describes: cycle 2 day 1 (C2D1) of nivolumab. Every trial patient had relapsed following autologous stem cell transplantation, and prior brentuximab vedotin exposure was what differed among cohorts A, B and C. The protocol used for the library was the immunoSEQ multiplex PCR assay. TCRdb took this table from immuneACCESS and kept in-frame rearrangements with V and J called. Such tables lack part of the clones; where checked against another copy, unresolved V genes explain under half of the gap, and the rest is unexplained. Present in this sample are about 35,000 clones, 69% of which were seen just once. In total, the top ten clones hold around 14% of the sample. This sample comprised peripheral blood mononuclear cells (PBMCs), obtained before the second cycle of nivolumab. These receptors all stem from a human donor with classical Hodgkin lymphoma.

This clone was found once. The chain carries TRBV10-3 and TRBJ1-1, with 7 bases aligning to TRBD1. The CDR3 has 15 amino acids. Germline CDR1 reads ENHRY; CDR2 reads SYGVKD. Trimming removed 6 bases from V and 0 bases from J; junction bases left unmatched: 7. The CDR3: CAISQGTELNTEAFF. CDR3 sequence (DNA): TGTGCCATCAGCCAAGGGACAGAGTTGAACACTGAAGCTTTCTTT.

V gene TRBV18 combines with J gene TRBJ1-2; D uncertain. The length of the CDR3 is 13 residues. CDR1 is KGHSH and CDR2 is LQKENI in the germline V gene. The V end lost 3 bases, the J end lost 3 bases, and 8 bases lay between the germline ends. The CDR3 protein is CASSPEQYYGYTF. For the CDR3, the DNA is TGTGCCAGCTCACCGGAACAGTACTATGGCTACACCTTC.

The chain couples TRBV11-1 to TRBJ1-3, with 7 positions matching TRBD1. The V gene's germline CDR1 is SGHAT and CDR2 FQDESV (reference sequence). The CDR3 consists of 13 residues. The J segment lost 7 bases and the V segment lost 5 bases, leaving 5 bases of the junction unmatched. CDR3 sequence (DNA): TGTGCCAGCAGCCTACGCAGGGGGAACACCATATATTTT. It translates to CASSLRRGNTIYF.

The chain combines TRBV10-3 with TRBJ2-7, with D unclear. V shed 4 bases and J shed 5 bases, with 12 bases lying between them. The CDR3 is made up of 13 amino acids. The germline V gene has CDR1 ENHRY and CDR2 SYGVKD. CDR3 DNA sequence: TGTGCCATCAGTGGGACCAGTCTCCACGAGCAGTACTTC. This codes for CAISGTSLHEQYF.

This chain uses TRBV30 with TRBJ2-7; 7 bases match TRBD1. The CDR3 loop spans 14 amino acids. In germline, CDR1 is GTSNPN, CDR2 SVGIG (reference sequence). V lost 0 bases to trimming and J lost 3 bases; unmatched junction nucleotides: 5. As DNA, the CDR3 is TGTGCCTGGAGTGTAGGACAGGCCATCTACGAGCAGTACTTC. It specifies CAWSVGQAIYEQYF. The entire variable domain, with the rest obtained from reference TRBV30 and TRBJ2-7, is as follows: SQTIHQWPATLVQPVGSPLSLECTVEGTSNPNLYWYRQAAGRGLQLLFYSVGIGQISSEVPQNLSASRPQDRQFILSSKKLLLSDSGFYLCAWSVGQAIYEQYFGPGTRLTVT.

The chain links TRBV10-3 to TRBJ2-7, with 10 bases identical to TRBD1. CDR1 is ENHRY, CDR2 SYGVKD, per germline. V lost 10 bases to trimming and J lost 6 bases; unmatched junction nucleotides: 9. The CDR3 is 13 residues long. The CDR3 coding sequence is TGTGCCAGCGGCGACAGGGGGCGCGGCGAGCAGTACTTC. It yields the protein CASGDRGRGEQYF.